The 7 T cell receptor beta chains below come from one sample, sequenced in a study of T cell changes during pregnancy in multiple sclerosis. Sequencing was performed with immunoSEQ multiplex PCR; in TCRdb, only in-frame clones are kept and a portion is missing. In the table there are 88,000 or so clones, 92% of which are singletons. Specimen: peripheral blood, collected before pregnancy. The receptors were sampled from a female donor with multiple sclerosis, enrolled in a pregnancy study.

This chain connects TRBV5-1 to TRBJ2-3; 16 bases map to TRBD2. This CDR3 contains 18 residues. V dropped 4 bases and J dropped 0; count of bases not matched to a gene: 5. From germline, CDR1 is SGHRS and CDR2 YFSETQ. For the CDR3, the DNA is TGCGCCAGCAGCGCGGGACTAGCGGGAGGGCCTAGCACAGATACGCAGTATTTT. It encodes CASSAGLAGGPSTDTQYF.

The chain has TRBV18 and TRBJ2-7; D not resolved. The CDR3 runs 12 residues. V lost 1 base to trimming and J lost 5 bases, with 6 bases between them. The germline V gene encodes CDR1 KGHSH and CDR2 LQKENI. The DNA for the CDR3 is TGTGCCAGCTCACCACGTACAGACGAGCAGTACTTC. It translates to CASSPRTDEQYF.

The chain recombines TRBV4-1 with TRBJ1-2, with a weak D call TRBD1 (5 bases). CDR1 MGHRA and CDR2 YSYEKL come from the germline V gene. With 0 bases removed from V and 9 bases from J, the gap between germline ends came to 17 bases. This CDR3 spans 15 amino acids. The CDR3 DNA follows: TGCGCCAGCAGCCAAGATATTGTCGCAGGGTTTAGCTACACCTTC. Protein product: CASSQDIVAGFSYTF.

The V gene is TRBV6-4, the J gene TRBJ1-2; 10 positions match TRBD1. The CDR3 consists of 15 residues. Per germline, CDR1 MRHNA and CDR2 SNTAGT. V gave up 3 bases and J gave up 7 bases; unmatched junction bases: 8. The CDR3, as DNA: TGTGCCAGCAGTGATTCAGACAGGGGGCTTGGTGGCTACACCTTC. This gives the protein CASSDSDRGLGGYTF.

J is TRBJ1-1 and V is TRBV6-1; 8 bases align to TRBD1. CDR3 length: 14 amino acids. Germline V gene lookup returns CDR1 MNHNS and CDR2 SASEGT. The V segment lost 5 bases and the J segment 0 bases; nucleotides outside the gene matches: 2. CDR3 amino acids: CASSWTGMNTEAFF. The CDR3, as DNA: TGTGCCAGCAGTTGGACAGGGATGAACACTGAAGCTTTCTTT.

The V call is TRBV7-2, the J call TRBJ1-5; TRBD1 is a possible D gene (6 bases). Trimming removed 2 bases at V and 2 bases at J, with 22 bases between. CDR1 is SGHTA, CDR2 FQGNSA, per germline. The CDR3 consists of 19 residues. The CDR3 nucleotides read TGTGCCAGCAGCTTAACGGGGCAGGGGTTGTGGTATGGCAATCAGCCCCAGCATTTT. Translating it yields CASSLTGQGLWYGNQPQHF.

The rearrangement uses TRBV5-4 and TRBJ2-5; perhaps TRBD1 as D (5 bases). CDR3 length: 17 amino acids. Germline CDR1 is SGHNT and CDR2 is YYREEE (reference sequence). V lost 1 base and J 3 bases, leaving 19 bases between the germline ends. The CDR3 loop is CASSLKGSGMTKETQYF. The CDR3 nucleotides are TGTGCCAGCAGCTTGAAGGGCTCAGGGATGACAAAAGAGACCCAGTACTTC.